These 18 T cell receptor beta chains were all obtained from the same sample, sequenced in a study of blood T cell repertoires in COVID-19. Clones were read by immunoSEQ multiplex PCR, and TCRdb kept only the in-frame ones, dropping some. Of about 250,000 clones in the sample, 88% were seen once. The source material was peripheral blood. The receptors were gathered from an elderly man with acute or convalescent COVID-19.

J is TRBJ2-7 and V is TRBV7-2, with TRBD1 matching over 11 bases. The ends lost 4 bases at V and 4 bases at J; junction bases unmatched: 6. Germline loops: CDR1 SGHTA, CDR2 FQGNSA. The CDR3 has 15 amino acids. CDR3 bases: TGTGCCAGCAGCTCCCCCGGGACAGGGGGGTACGAGCAGTACTTC. Its protein product is CASSSPGTGGYEQYF.

The gene calls are TRBV27 and TRBJ1-1, with a possible D match to TRBD1 (5 bases). V gave up 4 bases and J gave up 6 bases, with 18 bases separating them. This CDR3 region has 15 residues. Per germline, CDR1 MNHEY and CDR2 SMNVEV (reference sequence). Written as DNA, the CDR3 is TGTGCCAGCAGTTACCTCCGGGGGGGGAGGGCTGAAGCTTTCTTT. Residues: CASSYLRGGRAEAFF.

V is TRBV9 and J is TRBJ2-7, with 14 bases aligning to TRBD2. The germline gives CDR1 SGDLS, CDR2 YYNGEE. J was trimmed by 6 bases and V by 3 bases; bases with no gene match: 2. CDR3 length: 14 amino acids. This CDR3 is CASSEGLAGVEQYF. DNA of the CDR3: TGTGCCAGCAGCGAGGGACTAGCGGGAGTCGAGCAGTACTTC.

The J gene is TRBJ1-5, the V gene TRBV19, with D possibly being TRBD1 (6 bases). Germline V gene sequence: CDR1 LNHDA, CDR2 SQIVND (reference sequence). The V gene lost 6 bases and the J gene lost 3 bases, with 12 bases spanning the gap. The CDR3 length is 14 residues. This CDR3 is CASSSTGDNQPQHF. The CDR3 DNA reads TGTGCCAGTAGCTCGACAGGTGACAATCAGCCCCAGCATTTT.

This clone was recorded once. The chain recombines TRBV7-2 with TRBJ1-1, with 7 bases identical to TRBD1. This CDR3 contains 14 residues. V gave up 7 bases and J gave up 1 base; unmatched junction bases: 6. Per germline, CDR1 SGHTA and CDR2 FQGNSA. The CDR3 bases are TGTGCCAGCACCGGACAGGCGGAGAACACTGAAGCTTTCTTT. This translates into CASTGQAENTEAFF.

The V and J genes are TRBV27 and TRBJ2-7; 11 nucleotides align to TRBD2. The V segment lost 6 bases and the J segment 5 bases; nucleotides outside the gene matches: 9. The CDR3 runs to 15 residues. CDR1 and CDR2 from the germline V gene are MNHEY and SMNVEV (reference sequence). CDR3 coding DNA: TGTGCCAGCAGATTAGCGGGAGGGCCTTCCCACGAGCAGTACTTC. Translating gives CASRLAGGPSHEQYF.

The chain links TRBV3-1 (or the pseudogene TRBV3-2) to TRBJ1-1; a possible D gene is TRBD1 (5 bases). The V end lost 1 base, the J end lost 12 bases, and 21 bases lay between the germline ends. CDR1 is LGHDT, CDR2 YNNKEL, per germline (reference sequence). The CDR3 sequence is 15 residues long. DNA of the CDR3: TGTGCCAGCAGCCAAGGATCTGGGGGGATTCTTCTACCTTTCTTT. It yields the protein CASSQGSGGILLPFF.

The V call is TRBV15, the J call TRBJ2-1, with TRBD2 identical over 8 bases. The junction had 4 bases not matched to a gene; V was cut back by 0 bases and J by 3 bases. Germline-derived CDR1 and CDR2 are LNHNV and YYDKDF (reference sequence). CDR3 length equals 16 residues. The DNA for the CDR3 is TGTGCCACCAGCAGAGATGGACGGGGGGGCTACAATGAGCAGTTCTTC. Translated: CATSRDGRGGYNEQFF.

This clone was found once. The chain is built from TRBV12-3 or TRBV12-4 and TRBJ1-4; 8 bases map to TRBD1. This CDR3 is built from 13 residues. V shed 6 bases, J shed 7 bases, and the junction held 4 bases outside the gene matches. The CDR3 coding sequence is TGTGCCAGCAGGCCAGGGGGCAGTGAAAAACTGTTTTTT. Encoded protein: CASRPGGSEKLFF.

The genes are TRBV19 and TRBJ2-7; D is perhaps TRBD2 (5 bases). The CDR3 sequence is 16 residues long. The V gene's germline CDR1 is LNHDA and CDR2 SQIVND (reference sequence). V lost 5 bases, J lost 1 base, and 18 bases lay in between. The CDR3 DNA is TGTGCCAGTAGTCGGGGATACTCGGGTCGTTCCTACGAGCAGTACTTC. This encodes CASSRGYSGRSYEQYF.

This sequence joins TRBV28 and TRBJ2-7; TRBD2 aligns across 13 bases. Germline trimming cut 1 base from V and 12 bases from J; bases unmatched to any gene: 12. The V gene's germline CDR1 is MDHEN and CDR2 SYDVKM. The CDR3 contains 16 residues. This chain's CDR3 is CASSLSMTGTSGMPYF. The CDR3 coding sequence is TGTGCCAGCAGTTTATCCATGACTGGGACTAGCGGGATGCCGTACTTC.

V and J are TRBV4-3 and TRBJ1-3, with D hard to call. Germline V gene sequence: CDR1 LGHNA, CDR2 YSLEER. The CDR3 loop spans 17 amino acids. The ends were cut back, 1 base at V and 2 bases at J, with 15 bases in the middle. The CDR3 loop is CASSQGLVLHPGNTIYF. As DNA, the CDR3 is TGCGCCAGCAGCCAAGGACTGGTTCTCCACCCTGGAAACACCATATATTTT.

J is TRBJ2-7 and V is TRBV5-8; D is possibly TRBD1 (5 bases). Trimming left V 1 base short and J 5 bases short, with 10 bases between. Germline V gene sequence: CDR1 SGHTS, CDR2 YDEGEE. The CDR3 extends over 13 amino acids. For the CDR3, the DNA is TGTGCCAGCAGCTTGAGACAGATGGACGAGCAGTACTTC. Amino acids: CASSLRQMDEQYF.

The chain joins TRBV6-2 or TRBV6-3 to TRBJ1-5, with D possibly TRBD1 on 6 matching bases. Trimming removed 1 base at V and 2 bases at J, with 15 bases between. CDR1 is MNHEY, CDR2 SVGEGT, per germline. There are 17 residues in the CDR3. The CDR3 DNA reads as TGTGCCAGCAGTTACTACTCGGCAGGGGTGCGCAATCAGCCCCAGCATTTT. Its protein product is CASSYYSAGVRNQPQHF.

The V call is TRBV29-1, the J call TRBJ2-1, with TRBD2 matching 8 bases. The CDR3 is made up of 13 amino acids. V was pared by 6 bases and J by 8 bases, with 9 bases of the junction left unmatched. Germline loops: CDR1 SQVTM, CDR2 ANQGSEA. This CDR3 is CSVTEWTSHEQFF. As DNA, the CDR3 is TGCAGCGTCACCGAGTGGACTAGCCATGAGCAGTTCTTC.

The V gene is TRBV2, the J gene TRBJ1-2, with D possibly matching TRBD1 (5 bases). CDR3 length: 14 amino acids. Between the trimmed V and J ends, which lost 7 bases and 2 bases, there was a span of 14 bases. Germline V gene lookup returns CDR1 SNHLY and CDR2 FYNNEI. The CDR3 sequence is CASIRGNTNYGYTF. In DNA, the CDR3 is TGTGCCAGCATTCGGGGGAATACCAACTATGGCTACACCTTC. Using reference TRBV2 and TRBJ1-2 for the parts outside the CDR3, the full variable domain is EPEVTQTPSHQVTQMGQEVILRCVPISNHLYFYWYRQILGQKVEFLVSFYNNEISEKSEIFDDQFSVERPDGSNFTLKIRSTKLEDSAMYFCASIRGNTNYGYTFGSGTRLTVV.

The chain combines TRBV4-1 with TRBJ2-3; no reliable D call. Between the trimmed V and J ends, which lost 1 base and 0 bases, there was a span of 5 bases. Germline V gives CDR1 MGHRA, CDR2 YSYEKL. CDR3 length: 14 residues. CDR3 region: CASSQGASTDTQYF. DNA of the CDR3: TGCGCCAGCAGCCAAGGAGCCAGCACAGATACGCAGTATTTT.

The rearrangement uses TRBV6-6 and TRBJ1-5; the match to TRBD1 covers 10 bases. Germline CDR1 MNHNY, CDR2 SVGAGI (reference sequence). The CDR3 has 16 residues. V lost 6 bases and J lost 6; bases outside the gene matches: 11. The CDR3 is CASRGDRGGFFQPQHF. The CDR3 DNA reads TGTGCCAGCAGAGGGGACAGGGGAGGTTTTTTTCAGCCCCAGCATTTT.